This TCR beta chain appears in the sequencing data of a study of blood T cell repertoires in COVID-19 (dated by TCRdb to 2018 to 2021). Broadly, across the study: The collaborator samples originated in the United States, Italy and Spain and spanned the acute and convalescent phases of COVID-19. The prospective study material was composed of cDNA or gDNA derived from T cells, B-cell-depleted T cells, or PBMCs. Subjects who had been exposed to COVID-19, were actively infected with it, or had recovered from it provided the deeply sampled blood TCRbeta repertoires that made up the dataset. The repertoires were made available in a free public database intended to serve as a resource for research on the immune response to SARS-CoV-2. Samples came from the ongoing ImmuneRACE study (first 160 participants) plus 1,254 subjects from 6 global collaborators. The sample metadata nearly always contained a de-identified subject ID, COVID-19 status, age in years and sex. Where available, HLA class I and class II types were taken from metadata supplied by the sample provider and were not determined by assay-based typing. Beyond this particular receptor, the publication reports: How much clinical and demographic metadata was included differed by source and by participant, and the metadata was provided uncurated.

As regards this clone: The target of this receptor is not known. No much larger clone is present one base from it, and per-base qualities are unavailable.

Collaborating institutions collected whole blood in K2EDTA tubes following their own protocols. Collaborator samples were shipped for TCRbeta analysis as frozen whole blood, isolated PBMCs, or DNA extracted from either sample type. V is trimmed back by 3 bases and J by 4 bases, and the junction contains 5 bases that no gene match accounts for. The CDR3 goes from the cysteine to the phenylalanine over 16 residues. CDR3 DNA only is kept here, 48 bases in frame from base 1. CDR1 and CDR2, per the germline V gene, are MNHNS and SASEGT. The immunoSEQ Assay, a bias-controlled multiplex PCR, was used to amplify TCRbeta CDR3 regions from genomic DNA. On the authors' methods: The number of nucleated cells in each sample was estimated by amplification of reference gene primers within the assay. To quantify the absolute abundance of each unique TCRbeta CDR3 rearrangement, sequence reads were collapsed and filtered. For each sample, productive Simpson clonality was calculated by taking the square root of Simpson's diversity index across productive rearrangements. TCRdb retrieved this table from immuneACCESS and kept in-frame rearrangements only. Not all clones are present; in checked studies, unresolved V genes account for under half, and no reason is known for the remainder. The D gene and trimming were derived from the DNA, and the V and J assignments and clone size from that table. The sample records 150,000 to 200,000 clones, 82% of which are singletons. The leading ten clones occupy more than 4.5% of the sample.

This receptor was taken from a woman aged 25-40 years with acute or convalescent COVID-19. Specimen: peripheral blood. Recombination joined TRBV6-1 with TRBJ2-2; 10 central nucleotides agree with TRBD1. The DNA is TGTGCCAGCAGTGAGATAAGGGACAGGGGCACCGGGGAGCTGTTTTTT. It encodes CASSEIRDRGTGELFF.